The next 16 T cell receptor beta chains were all read from a single sample in a study of T cells in localized non-small cell lung cancer (dated by TCRdb to between 2020 and 2021). Libraries were made using the immunoSEQ multiplex PCR assay. TCRdb retrieved this table from immuneACCESS and kept in-frame rearrangements only. Not all clones are present; in checked studies, unresolved V genes account for under half, and no reason is known for the remainder. The table for this sample lists tens of thousands of clones; roughly 90% of them were counted only once. In total, the top ten clones hold approximately 4% of the sample. The sequenced sample was peripheral blood, obtained before any cancer treatment. The receptors here all came from a woman between 35 and 70 years old with stage I lung adenocarcinoma.

This clone turned up a few times. The chain couples TRBV2 to TRBJ1-2, with D maybe TRBD1 (6 bases). The V and J ends lost 6 bases and 3 bases respectively, with 11 bases between them. The length of the CDR3 is 13 residues. Germline V gene data show CDR1 as SNHLY and CDR2 as FYNNEI. CDR3 loop: CASREGVDYGYTF. Written as DNA, the CDR3 is TGTGCCAGCAGGGAGGGGGTCGACTATGGCTACACCTTC.

The sample holds a few counts of this clone. The chain joins TRBV6-1 to TRBJ2-1; weak D call: TRBD1 (6 bases). CDR1 is MNHNS and CDR2 is SASEGT in the germline V gene. The length of the CDR3 is 16 residues. The V gene lost 4 bases and the J gene lost 6 bases, with 19 bases spanning the gap. CDR3 amino acids: CASSARQAGGFNEQFF. In DNA form, the CDR3 reads TGTGCCAGCAGTGCCCGACAGGCTGGGGGTTTCAATGAGCAGTTCTTC.

The DNA of the CDR3 is TGTGCCAGCAGCTTAGGTTCGGGGATACCCACAGATACGCAGTATTTT. Translating gives CASSLGSGIPTDTQYF. J is TRBJ2-3 and V is TRBV7-6; D perhaps matches TRBD2 (5 bases). The germline CDR1 and CDR2 sequences are SGHVS and FNYEAQ. V was trimmed by 1 base and J by 2 bases, leaving 13 bases between them. There are 16 residues in the CDR3.

V and J are TRBV29-1 and TRBJ1-2; 7 bases are a match to TRBD1. CDR1 and CDR2 (germline): SQVTM, ANQGSEA. With V trimmed by 4 bases and J by 0 bases, 8 bases remained unmatched. This CDR3 has 15 amino acids. The CDR3 sequence: CSVVKTGEPNYGYTF. CDR3 sequence (DNA): TGCAGCGTTGTGAAAACAGGGGAACCTAACTATGGCTACACCTTC.

This clone was detected once. The chain employs TRBV25-1 and TRBJ2-7; D may be TRBD2 (5 bases). CDR3 length: 10 amino acids. Germline loops: CDR1 MGHDK, CDR2 SYGVNS. Trimming shortened V by 8 bases and J by 3 bases, and 5 bases separated the two germline ends. As DNA, the CDR3 is TGTGCCAGCGGAGGCTACGAGCAGTACTTC. It specifies CASGGYEQYF.

The gene calls are TRBV19 and TRBJ1-6; no firm D call. Germline V gives CDR1 LNHDA, CDR2 SQIVND (reference sequence). The CDR3 extends over 13 amino acids. The V end was cut by 4 bases, the J end by 9 bases, with 10 bases between. Here the CDR3 DNA reads TGTGCCAGTAGTACCCTGGCTGTTTCACCCCTCCACTTT. Its protein product is CASSTLAVSPLHF.

This clone appeared a few times. The chain is built from TRBV6-5 and TRBJ1-1; D is unclear. Deletions cut 7 bases from V and 3 bases from J, with 0 bases between. The CDR3 contains 9 residues. Germline CDR1 MNHEY, CDR2 SVGAGI. The CDR3 reads CASNTEAFF. For the CDR3, the DNA is TGTGCCAGCAACACTGAAGCTTTCTTT.

The rearrangement uses TRBV6-6 and TRBJ2-3; TRBD2 matches 8 bases. Germline CDR1 is MNHNY and CDR2 is SVGAGI (reference sequence). This CDR3 has 16 residues. V dropped 6 bases and J dropped 4; count of bases not matched to a gene: 12. CDR3 amino acids: CASRTLSGGQADTQYF. CDR3 sequence (DNA): TGTGCCAGCAGAACCTTGAGCGGGGGTCAGGCAGATACGCAGTATTTT.

This CDR3 is CASSQFGSDYGYTF. As DNA, the CDR3 is TGTGCCAGCAGTCAATTTGGATCTGACTATGGCTACACCTTC. The chain links TRBV6-5 to TRBJ1-2; D gene ambiguous. Germline V gene data show CDR1 as MNHEY and CDR2 as SVGAGI. This CDR3 is built from 14 residues. The V gene lost 5 bases and the J gene lost 3 bases, with 13 bases spanning the gap.

This clone is a singleton in its sample. V gene TRBV13 combines with J gene TRBJ2-2; no clear D gene. From germline, CDR1 is PRHDT and CDR2 FYEKMQ (reference sequence). The CDR3 covers 11 residues. V shed 10 bases and J shed 7 bases, with 10 bases lying between them. The CDR3 region has the DNA TGTGCCACCTCCCGCGACGGGGAGCTGTTTTTT. It translates to CATSRDGELFF.

The chain has TRBV11-2 and TRBJ2-1; D gene ambiguous. The CDR3 has 16 residues. The germline gives CDR1 SGHAT, CDR2 FQNNGV. V was pared by 0 bases and J by 2 bases, with 11 bases between. As DNA, the CDR3 is TGTGCCAGCAGCTTAGATAAGGGTAGAACCTACAATGAGCAGTTCTTC. Translated, it gives CASSLDKGRTYNEQFF.

The chain has TRBV30 and TRBJ1-5, with D unclear. V was shortened by 2 bases and J by 0 bases, with 14 bases between the two germline ends. Germline lookup yields CDR1 GTSNPN and CDR2 SVGIG (reference sequence). The CDR3 extends over 16 amino acids. CDR3 sequence (DNA): TGTGCCTGGAGTATATCTAGGCAGGTTAGCAATCAGCCCCAGCATTTT. Translating gives CAWSISRQVSNQPQHF.

This clone was counted a few times. The chain has TRBV5-1 and TRBJ2-4; 9 nucleotides match TRBD1. The CDR3 extends over 16 amino acids. V shed 0 bases and J 0 bases; nucleotides not matched to a gene: 1. Germline V gives CDR1 SGHRS, CDR2 YFSETQ. Here the CDR3 reads CASSLGQGEAKNIQYF. CDR3 sequence (DNA): TGCGCCAGCAGCTTGGGACAGGGGGAAGCCAAAAACATTCAGTACTTC. Combining the CDR3 with reference TRBV5-1 and TRBJ2-4 gives the whole variable domain KAGVTQTPRYLIKTRGQQVTLSCSPISGHRSVSWYQQTPGQGLQFLFEYFSETQRNKGNFPGRFSGRQFSNSRSEMNVSTLELGDSALYLCASSLGQGEAKNIQYFGAGTRLSVL.

This clone was seen once. V gene TRBV12-2 combines with J gene TRBJ1-6; TRBD1 is the table's D call and was not checked against the DNA. TRBV12-2 is an annotated pseudogene. The CDR3 is 15 amino acids. The CDR3 loop reads CASRRRRDKSSPLHF. As DNA, the CDR3 is TGTGCAAGTCGCAGACGCCGGGACAAAAGCTCACCCCTCCACTTT.

The chain combines TRBV5-4 with TRBJ2-1; 8 bases fit TRBD2. With 1 base clipped from V and 2 bases from J, the junction kept 2 bases outside the gene matches. Germline CDR1 and CDR2: SGHNT and YYREEE (reference sequence). This CDR3 has 15 residues. CDR3 sequence: CASSLSGGTYNEQFF. In DNA form, the CDR3 reads TGTGCCAGCAGCTTGAGCGGGGGAACCTACAATGAGCAGTTCTTC.

This clone showed up just a few times. J is TRBJ1-1 and V is TRBV29-1, with 10 bases aligning to TRBD1. The CDR3 consists of 13 residues. V was pared by 6 bases and J by 4 bases, with 5 bases of the junction left unmatched. The V gene's germline CDR1 is SQVTM and CDR2 ANQGSEA. The CDR3 bases are TGCAGCGTACTAGGACAGGGGGTCACTGAAGCTTTCTTT. This sequence encodes CSVLGQGVTEAFF.